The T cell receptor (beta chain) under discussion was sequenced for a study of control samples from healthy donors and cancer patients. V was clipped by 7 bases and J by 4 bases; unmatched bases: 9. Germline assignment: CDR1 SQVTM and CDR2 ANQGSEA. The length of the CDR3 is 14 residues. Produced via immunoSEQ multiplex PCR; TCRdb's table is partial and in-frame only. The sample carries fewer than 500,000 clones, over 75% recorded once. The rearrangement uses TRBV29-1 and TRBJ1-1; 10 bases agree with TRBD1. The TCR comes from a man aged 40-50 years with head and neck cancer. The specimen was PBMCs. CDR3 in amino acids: CSAYPRQGATEAFF. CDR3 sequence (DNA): TGCAGCGCCTACCCCCGACAGGGGGCCACTGAAGCTTTCTTT.